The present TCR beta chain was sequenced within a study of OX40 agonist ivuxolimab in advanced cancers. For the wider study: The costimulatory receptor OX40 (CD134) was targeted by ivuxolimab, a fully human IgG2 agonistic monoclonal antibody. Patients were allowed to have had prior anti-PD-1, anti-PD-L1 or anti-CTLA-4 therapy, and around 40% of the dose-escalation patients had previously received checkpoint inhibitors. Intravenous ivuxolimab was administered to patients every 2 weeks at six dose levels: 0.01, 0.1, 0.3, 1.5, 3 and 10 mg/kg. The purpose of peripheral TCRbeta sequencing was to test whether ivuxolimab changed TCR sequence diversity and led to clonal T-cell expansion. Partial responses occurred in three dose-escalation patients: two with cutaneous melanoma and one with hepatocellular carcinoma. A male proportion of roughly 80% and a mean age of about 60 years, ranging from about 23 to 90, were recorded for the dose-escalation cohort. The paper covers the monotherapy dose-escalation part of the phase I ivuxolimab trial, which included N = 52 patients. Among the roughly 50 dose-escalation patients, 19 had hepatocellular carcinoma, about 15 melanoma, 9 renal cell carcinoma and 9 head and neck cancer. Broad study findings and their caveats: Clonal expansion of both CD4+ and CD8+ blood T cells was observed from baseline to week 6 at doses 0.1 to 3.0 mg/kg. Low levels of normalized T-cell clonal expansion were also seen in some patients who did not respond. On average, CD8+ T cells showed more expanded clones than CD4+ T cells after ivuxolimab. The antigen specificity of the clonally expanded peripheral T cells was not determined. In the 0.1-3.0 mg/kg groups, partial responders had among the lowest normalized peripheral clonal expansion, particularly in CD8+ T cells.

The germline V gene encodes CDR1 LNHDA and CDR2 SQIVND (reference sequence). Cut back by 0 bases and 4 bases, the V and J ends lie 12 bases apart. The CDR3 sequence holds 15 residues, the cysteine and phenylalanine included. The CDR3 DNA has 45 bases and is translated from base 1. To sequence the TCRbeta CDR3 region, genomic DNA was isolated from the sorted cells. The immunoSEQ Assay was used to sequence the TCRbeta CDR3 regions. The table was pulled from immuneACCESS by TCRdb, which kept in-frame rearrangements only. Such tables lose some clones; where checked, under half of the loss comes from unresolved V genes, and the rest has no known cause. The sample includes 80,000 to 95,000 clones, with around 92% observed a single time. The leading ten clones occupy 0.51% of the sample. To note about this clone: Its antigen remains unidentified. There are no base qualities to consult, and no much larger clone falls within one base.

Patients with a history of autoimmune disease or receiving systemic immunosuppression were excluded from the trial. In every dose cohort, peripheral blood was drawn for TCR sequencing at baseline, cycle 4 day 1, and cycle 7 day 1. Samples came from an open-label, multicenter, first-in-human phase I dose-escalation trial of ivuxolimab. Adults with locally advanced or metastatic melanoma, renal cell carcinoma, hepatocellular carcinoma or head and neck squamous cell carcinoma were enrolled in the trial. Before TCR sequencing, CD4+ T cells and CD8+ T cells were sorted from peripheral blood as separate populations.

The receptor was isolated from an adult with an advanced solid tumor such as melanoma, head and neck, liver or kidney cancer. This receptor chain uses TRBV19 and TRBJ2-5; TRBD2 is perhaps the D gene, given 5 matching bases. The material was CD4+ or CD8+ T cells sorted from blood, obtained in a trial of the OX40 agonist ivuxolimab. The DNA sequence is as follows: TGTGCCAGTAGTATAGATCGGGGAGTGGGAGAGACCCAGTACTTC. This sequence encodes CASSIDRGVGETQYF.